This TCR beta chain is drawn from a study of Ad26.COV2.S vaccination and SARS-CoV-2 variants. Looking at the study overall: Ad26.COV2.S shots went into the muscle once or twice, 56 days apart.

The data were produced by immunoSEQ multiplex PCR, yet TCRdb's version contains in-frame clones alone and is incomplete. The repertoire has fewer than 400,000 clones, around 91% of them found once; the top ten carry approximately 1.9%. Comments on this clone: The antigen is undetermined.

Overall study findings and caveats: Ad26.COV2.S recipients had broader spike-specific TCRs (P = 0.0014).

The treatment denotes: approximately 18 received Ad26.COV2.S at low or high dose, single or two shots; about 5 received placebo; per-sample allocation not given. The study sampled participants on day 63 after the first vaccine or placebo injection. Whoever gave the sample was an adult aged 18-55 years in Boston. An Ad26 vector expressing Wuhan-strain SARS-CoV-2 spike served as the vaccine. The TCR was taken from a person between 18 and 65 years old who received the Ad26.COV2.S COVID-19 vaccine or a placebo. The sample in question was peripheral blood, obtained in a trial of Ad26.COV2.S vaccine versus placebo.

CDR3 region: CASSPIAGGGGEQFF. The CDR3 DNA sequence: TGTGCCAGCAGTCCAATAGCGGGAGGGGGAGGTGAGCAGTTCTTC. V and J are TRBV28 and TRBJ2-1; 11 nucleotides line up with TRBD2. The CDR3 is 15 residues long. V gave up 5 bases and J gave up 9 bases; unmatched junction bases: 9. Germline V gives CDR1 MDHEN, CDR2 SYDVKM. Supplemented by reference TRBV28 and TRBJ2-1, the full variable domain reads DVKVTQSSRYLVKRTGEKVFLECVQDMDHENMFWYRQDPGLGLRLIYFSYDVKMKEKGDIPEGYSVSREKKERFSLILESASTNQTSMYLCASSPIAGGGGEQFFGPGTRLTVL.